This T cell receptor (beta chain) is drawn from a study of blood T cell repertoires in COVID-19. Turning to the study itself: The study drew acute and convalescent COVID-19 samples from the United States, Italy and Spain. PBMCs, B-cell-depleted T cells, or T cells were the source of the cDNA or gDNA that made up the material.

The table came from immunoSEQ multiplex PCR; TCRdb's copy has only in-frame clones and leaves some out. The table lists tens of thousands of clones, approximately 88% of them singletons, with about 14% in the top ten. V lost 5 bases and J lost 1, with 15 bases in between. Germline V CDR1 and CDR2: SGHNT, YYREEE (reference sequence). The CDR3 totals 15 residues. Sequences were obtained from peripheral blood. The clonotype was recovered from a man aged 50 to 60 with active or convalescent COVID-19. The V gene is TRBV5-4, the J gene TRBJ1-2, with D maybe TRBD1 (6 bases). This CDR3 reads CASRATDRYNYGYTF. In DNA form, the CDR3 reads TGTGCCAGCAGGGCGACGGACAGATATAACTATGGCTACACCTTC.